Included here is one T cell receptor (beta chain) sequence, with context. Original processing notes: Reference gene primer amplification gave nucleated cell count estimates. TCRdb keeps only in-frame clones here, not all; method: immunoSEQ multiplex PCR. V, J and clone size are those of that table, while D and trimming were read from the DNA. The profile shows about 210,000 clones, 80% to 90% of them singletons. This sample is part of a study of blood T cell repertoires in COVID-19. Recovery among Cohort 3 donors was established by two negative PCRs, clearance, or symptom resolution. The CDR3 extends over 14 amino acids. V was cut by 0 bases and J by 10 bases, with 13 bases left in between. Germline V gene sequence: CDR1 SGHNT, CDR2 YENEEA.

The V gene is TRBV11-3, the J gene TRBJ2-1; D is possibly TRBD1 (5 bases). This clonotype originated in a man aged 35-49 years who had recovered from COVID-19. Sequenced: PBMCs or T cells enriched from blood (not recorded which). CDR3 residues: CASSLEAAWGEQFF. The CDR3 nucleotides read TGTGCCAGCAGCTTAGAGGCCGCCTGGGGCGAGCAGTTCTTC.